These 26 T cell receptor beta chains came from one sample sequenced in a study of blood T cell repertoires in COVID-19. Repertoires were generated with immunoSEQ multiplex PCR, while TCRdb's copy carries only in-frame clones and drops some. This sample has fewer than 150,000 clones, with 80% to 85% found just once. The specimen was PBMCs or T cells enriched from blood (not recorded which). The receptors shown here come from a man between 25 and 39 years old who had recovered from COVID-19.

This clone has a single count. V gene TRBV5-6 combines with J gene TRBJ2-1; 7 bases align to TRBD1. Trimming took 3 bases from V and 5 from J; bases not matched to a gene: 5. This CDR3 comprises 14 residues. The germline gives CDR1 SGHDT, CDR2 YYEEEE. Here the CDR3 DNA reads TGTGCCAGCAGCTCGGTAGGACAGGACAATGAGCAGTTCTTC. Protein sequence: CASSSVGQDNEQFF.

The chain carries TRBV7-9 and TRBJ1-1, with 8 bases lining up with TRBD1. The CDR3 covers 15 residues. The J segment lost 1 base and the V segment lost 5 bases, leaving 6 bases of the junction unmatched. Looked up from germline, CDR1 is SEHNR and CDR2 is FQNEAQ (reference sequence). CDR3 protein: CASSIHTGGNTEAFF. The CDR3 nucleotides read TGTGCCAGCAGCATTCATACAGGGGGGAACACTGAAGCTTTCTTT.

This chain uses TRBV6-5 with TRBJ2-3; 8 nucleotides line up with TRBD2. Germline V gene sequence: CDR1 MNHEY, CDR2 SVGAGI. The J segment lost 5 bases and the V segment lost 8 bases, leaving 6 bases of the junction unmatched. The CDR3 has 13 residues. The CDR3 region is CASREGREDTQYF. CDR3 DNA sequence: TGTGCCAGCCGGGAGGGGCGGGAAGATACGCAGTATTTT.

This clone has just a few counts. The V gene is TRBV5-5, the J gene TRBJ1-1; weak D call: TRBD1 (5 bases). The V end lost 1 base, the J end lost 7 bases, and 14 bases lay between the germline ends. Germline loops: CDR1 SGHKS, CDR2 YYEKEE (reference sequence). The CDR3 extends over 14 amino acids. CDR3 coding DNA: TGTGCCAGCAGCTTGTTATCAGGGCCCTATGAAGCTTTCTTT. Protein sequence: CASSLLSGPYEAFF. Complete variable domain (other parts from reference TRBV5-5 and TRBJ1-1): DAGVTQSPTHLIKTRGQQVTLRCSPISGHKSVSWYQQVLGQGPQFIFQYYEKEERGRGNFPDRFSARQFPNYSSELNVNALLLGDSALYLCASSLLSGPYEAFFGQGTRLTVV.

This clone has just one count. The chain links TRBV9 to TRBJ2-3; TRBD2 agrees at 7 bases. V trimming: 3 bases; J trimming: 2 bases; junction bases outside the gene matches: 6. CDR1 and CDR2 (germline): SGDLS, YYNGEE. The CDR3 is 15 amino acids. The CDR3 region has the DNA TGTGCCAGCAGCGACCGGGGGGAAATCACAGATACGCAGTATTTT. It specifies CASSDRGEITDTQYF.

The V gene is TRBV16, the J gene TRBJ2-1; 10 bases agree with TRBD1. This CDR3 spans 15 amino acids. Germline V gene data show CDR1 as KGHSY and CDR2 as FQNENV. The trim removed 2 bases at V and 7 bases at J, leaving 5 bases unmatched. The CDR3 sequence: CASSQGTGVVNEQFF. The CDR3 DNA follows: TGTGCCAGCAGCCAAGGGACAGGGGTGGTAAATGAGCAGTTCTTC.

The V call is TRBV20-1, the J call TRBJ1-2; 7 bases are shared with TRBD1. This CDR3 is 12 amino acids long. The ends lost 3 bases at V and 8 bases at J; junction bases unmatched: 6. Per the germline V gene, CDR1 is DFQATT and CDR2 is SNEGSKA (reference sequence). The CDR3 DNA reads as TGCAGTGCTAGTGACAGGGATTACGGCTACACCTTC. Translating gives CSASDRDYGYTF.

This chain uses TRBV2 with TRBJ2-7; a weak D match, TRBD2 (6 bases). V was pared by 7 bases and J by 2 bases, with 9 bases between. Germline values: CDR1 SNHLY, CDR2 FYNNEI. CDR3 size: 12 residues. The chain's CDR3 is CASTRETYEQYV. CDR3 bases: TGTGCCAGCACCCGGGAGACCTACGAGCAGTACGTC.

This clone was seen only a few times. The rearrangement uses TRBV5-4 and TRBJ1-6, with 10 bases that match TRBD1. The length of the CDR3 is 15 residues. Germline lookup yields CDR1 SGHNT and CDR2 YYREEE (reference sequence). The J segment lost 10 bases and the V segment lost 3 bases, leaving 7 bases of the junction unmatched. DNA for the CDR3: TGTGCCAGCAGCTGGGCGGGGACAGGGGAATCACCCCTCCACTTT. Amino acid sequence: CASSWAGTGESPLHF.

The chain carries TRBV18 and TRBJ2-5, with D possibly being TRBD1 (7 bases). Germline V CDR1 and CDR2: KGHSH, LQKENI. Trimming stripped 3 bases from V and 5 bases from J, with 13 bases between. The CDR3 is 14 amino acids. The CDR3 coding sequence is TGTGCCAGCTCACCCCAGGGGGGCTCGGAGACCCAGTACTTC. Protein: CASSPQGGSETQYF. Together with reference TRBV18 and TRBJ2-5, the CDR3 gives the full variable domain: NAGVMQNPRHLVRRRGQEARLRCSPMKGHSHVYWYRQLPEEGLKFMVYLQKENIIDESGMPKERFSAEFPKEGPSILRIQQVVRGDSAAYFCASSPQGGSETQYFGPGTRLLVL.

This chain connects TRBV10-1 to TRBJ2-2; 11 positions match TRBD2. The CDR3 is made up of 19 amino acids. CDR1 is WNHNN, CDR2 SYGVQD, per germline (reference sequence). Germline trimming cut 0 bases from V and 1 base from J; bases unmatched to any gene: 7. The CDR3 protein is CASSESRLAGGLNTGELFF. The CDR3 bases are TGCGCCAGCAGTGAGTCACGGCTAGCGGGGGGACTGAACACCGGGGAGCTGTTTTTT.

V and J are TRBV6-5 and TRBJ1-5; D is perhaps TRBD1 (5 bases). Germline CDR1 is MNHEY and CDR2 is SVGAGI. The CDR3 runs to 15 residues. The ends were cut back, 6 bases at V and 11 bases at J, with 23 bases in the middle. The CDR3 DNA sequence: TGTGCCAGCAGACGCGGGACGCCTCAATCTGGGGCCCAGCATTTT. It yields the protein CASRRGTPQSGAQHF.

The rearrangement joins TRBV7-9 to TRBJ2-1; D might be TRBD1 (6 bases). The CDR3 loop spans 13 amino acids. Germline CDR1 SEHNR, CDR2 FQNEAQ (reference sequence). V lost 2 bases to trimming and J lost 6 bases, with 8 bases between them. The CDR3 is CASSLLGGNEQFF. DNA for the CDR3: TGTGCCAGCAGCTTACTAGGGGGCAATGAGCAGTTCTTC.

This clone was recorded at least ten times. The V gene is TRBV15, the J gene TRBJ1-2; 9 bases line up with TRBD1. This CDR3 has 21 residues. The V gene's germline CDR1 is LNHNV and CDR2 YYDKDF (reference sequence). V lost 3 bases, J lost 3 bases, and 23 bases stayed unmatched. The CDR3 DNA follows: TGTGCCACCAGCAGCTTGTGGGGTTTTACAGGGGGCGCCTCTATAGACTATGGCTACACCTTC. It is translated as CATSSLWGFTGGASIDYGYTF.

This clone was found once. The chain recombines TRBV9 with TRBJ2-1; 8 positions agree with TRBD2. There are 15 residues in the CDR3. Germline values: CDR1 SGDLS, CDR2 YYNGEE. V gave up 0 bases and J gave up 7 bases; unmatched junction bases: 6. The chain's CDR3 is CASSVVSGSKNEQFF. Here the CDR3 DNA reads TGTGCCAGCAGCGTAGTGAGCGGGAGTAAGAATGAGCAGTTCTTC. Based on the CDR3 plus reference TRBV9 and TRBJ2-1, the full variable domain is DSGVTQTPKHLITATGQRVTLRCSPRSGDLSVYWYQQSLDQGLQFLIQYYNGEERAKGNILERFSAQQFPDLHSELNLSSLELGDSALYFCASSVVSGSKNEQFFGPGTRLTVL.

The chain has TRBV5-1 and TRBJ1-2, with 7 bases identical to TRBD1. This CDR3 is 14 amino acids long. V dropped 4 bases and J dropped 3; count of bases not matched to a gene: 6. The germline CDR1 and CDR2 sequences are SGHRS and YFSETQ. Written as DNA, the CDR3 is TGCGCCAGCAGCAGGGACAGATTTGACTATGGCTACACCTTC. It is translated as CASSRDRFDYGYTF.

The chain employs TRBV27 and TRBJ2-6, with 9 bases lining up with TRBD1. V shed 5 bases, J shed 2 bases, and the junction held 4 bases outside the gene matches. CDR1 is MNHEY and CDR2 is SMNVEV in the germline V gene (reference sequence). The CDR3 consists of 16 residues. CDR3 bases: TGTGCCAGCAGTCCTAGGGACAGGGCTGGGGCCAACGTCCTGACTTTC. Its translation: CASSPRDRAGANVLTF.

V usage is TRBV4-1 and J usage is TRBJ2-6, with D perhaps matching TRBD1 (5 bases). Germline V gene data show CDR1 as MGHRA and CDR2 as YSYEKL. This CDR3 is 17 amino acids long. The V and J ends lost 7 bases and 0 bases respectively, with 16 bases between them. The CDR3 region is CASTVAGLSSGANVLTF. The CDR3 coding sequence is TGCGCCAGCACGGTGGCAGGGCTTAGCTCTGGGGCCAACGTCCTGACTTTC.

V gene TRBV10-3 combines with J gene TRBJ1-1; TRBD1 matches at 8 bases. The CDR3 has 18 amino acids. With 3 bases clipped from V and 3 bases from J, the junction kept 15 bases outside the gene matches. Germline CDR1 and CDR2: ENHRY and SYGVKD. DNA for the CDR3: TGTGCCATCAGTGATTTTGGCAGGGGGCTTACCGTGTACACTGAAGCTTTCTTT. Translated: CAISDFGRGLTVYTEAFF.

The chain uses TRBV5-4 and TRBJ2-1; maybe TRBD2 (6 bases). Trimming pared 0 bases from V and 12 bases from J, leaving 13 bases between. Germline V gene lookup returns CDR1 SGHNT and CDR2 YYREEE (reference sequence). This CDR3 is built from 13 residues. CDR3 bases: TGTGCCAGCAGCTTGGAGGAGGGGCGGGTGCAGTTCTTC. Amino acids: CASSLEEGRVQFF.

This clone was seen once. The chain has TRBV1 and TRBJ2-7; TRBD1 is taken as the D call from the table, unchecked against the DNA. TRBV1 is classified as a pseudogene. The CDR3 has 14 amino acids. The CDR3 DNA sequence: TGCACCAGCAGCGGGCGCCCGCTAGGGGACGAGCAGTACGTC. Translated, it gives CTSSGRPLGDEQYV.

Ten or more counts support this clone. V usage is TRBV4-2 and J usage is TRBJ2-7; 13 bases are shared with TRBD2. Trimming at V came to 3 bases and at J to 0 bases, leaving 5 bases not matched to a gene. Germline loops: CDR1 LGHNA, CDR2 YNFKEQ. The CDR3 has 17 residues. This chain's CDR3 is CASSHAGTSGVSYEQYF. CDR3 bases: TGTGCCAGCAGCCACGCTGGGACTAGCGGGGTCTCCTACGAGCAGTACTTC.

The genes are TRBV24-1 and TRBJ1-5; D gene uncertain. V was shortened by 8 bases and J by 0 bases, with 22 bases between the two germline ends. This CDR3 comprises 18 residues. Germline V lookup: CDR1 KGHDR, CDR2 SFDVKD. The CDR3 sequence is CATTAEGNGVNSNQPQHF. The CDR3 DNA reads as TGTGCCACCACCGCTGAGGGAAATGGGGTTAATAGCAATCAGCCCCAGCATTTT.

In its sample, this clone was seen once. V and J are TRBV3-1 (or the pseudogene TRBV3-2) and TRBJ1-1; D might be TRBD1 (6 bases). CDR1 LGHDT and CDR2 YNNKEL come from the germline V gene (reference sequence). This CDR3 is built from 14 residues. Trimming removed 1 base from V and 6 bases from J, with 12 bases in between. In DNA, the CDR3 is TGTGCCAGCAGCCAAGGCGTCAGGGGCCCTGAAGCTTTCTTT. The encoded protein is CASSQGVRGPEAFF.

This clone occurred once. In DNA, the CDR3 is TGCAGCGTTGTGGGACTGGGATACAATGAGCAGTTCTTC. Residues: CSVVGLGYNEQFF. The rearrangement links TRBV29-1 to TRBJ2-1; the D gene is possibly TRBD2 (6 bases). This CDR3 is 13 amino acids long. Trimming pared 4 bases from V and 4 bases from J, leaving 11 bases between. In germline, CDR1 is SQVTM, CDR2 ANQGSEA.

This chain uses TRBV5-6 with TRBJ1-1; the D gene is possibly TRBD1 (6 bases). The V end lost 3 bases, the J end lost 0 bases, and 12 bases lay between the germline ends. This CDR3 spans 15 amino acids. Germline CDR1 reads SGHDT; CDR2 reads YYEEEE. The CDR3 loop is CASSSGQPMNTEAFF. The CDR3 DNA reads TGTGCCAGCAGCTCTGGACAGCCCATGAACACTGAAGCTTTCTTT.